These 6 T cell receptor beta chains were all obtained from the same sample, sequenced in a study of blood T cell repertoires in COVID-19. Profiling relied on immunoSEQ multiplex PCR, and the TCRdb table lists in-frame clones only, not all of them. The data contain approximately 250,000 clones, 70% to 85% of them singletons. Input material: PBMCs or T cells enriched from blood (not recorded which). These receptors originate from a man aged 35 to 55 who had recovered from COVID-19.

The chain has TRBV5-1 and TRBJ2-3; 14 bases line up with TRBD2. The CDR3 runs 17 residues. From germline, CDR1 is SGHRS and CDR2 YFSETQ. V shed 4 bases, J shed 5 bases, and the junction held 9 bases outside the gene matches. In nucleotides, the CDR3 is TGCGCCAGCAGCCTAGGGACTAGCGGGAGTGGATTAGATACGCAGTATTTT. Translation gives CASSLGTSGSGLDTQYF.

This chain uses TRBV9 with TRBJ2-1, with TRBD2 matching over 7 bases. CDR1 and CDR2 (germline): SGDLS, YYNGEE. The V and J ends lost 2 bases and 10 bases, in that order; junction bases with no gene match: 6. This CDR3 has 13 residues. This CDR3 reads CASSVGGIGEQFF. As DNA, the CDR3 is TGTGCCAGCAGCGTGGGGGGGATTGGAGAGCAGTTCTTC.

This clone was counted a few times. The gene calls are TRBV2 and TRBJ1-6; 7 positions agree with TRBD1. V lost 7 bases, J lost 7 bases, and 4 bases stayed unmatched. The CDR3 is 13 amino acids. Germline V gene lookup returns CDR1 SNHLY and CDR2 FYNNEI. CDR3 nucleotides: TGTGCCAGCACCCGGGACAGAAATTCACCCCTCCACTTT. Amino acids: CASTRDRNSPLHF. The full variable domain, its missing parts supplied by reference TRBV2 and TRBJ1-6, is EPEVTQTPSHQVTQMGQEVILRCVPISNHLYFYWYRQILGQKVEFLVSFYNNEISEKSEIFDDQFSVERPDGSNFTLKIRSTKLEDSAMYFCASTRDRNSPLHFGNGTRLTVT.

The rearrangement uses TRBV19 and TRBJ1-5, with 7 nucleotides matching TRBD1. The germline gives CDR1 LNHDA, CDR2 SQIVND (reference sequence). V dropped 7 bases and J dropped 0; count of bases not matched to a gene: 6. The CDR3 has 15 residues. As DNA, the CDR3 is TGTGCCAGTATCGACAGGGCCCATAGCAATCAGCCCCAGCATTTT. Amino acids: CASIDRAHSNQPQHF.

The chain uses TRBV7-9 and TRBJ1-5; 12 bases match TRBD1. The ends lost 4 bases at V and 4 bases at J; junction bases unmatched: 14. CDR3 length equals 19 residues. Germline CDR1 and CDR2: SEHNR and FQNEAQ (reference sequence). The CDR3 is CASSSGQGAWRVGNQPQHF. DNA of the CDR3: TGTGCCAGCAGCTCGGGACAGGGGGCCTGGAGAGTCGGTAATCAGCCCCAGCATTTT.

The chain uses TRBV5-1 and TRBJ1-1, with D possibly being TRBD1 (5 bases). V was pared by 3 bases and J by 4 bases, with 10 bases between. CDR3 size: 13 residues. Germline CDR1 SGHRS, CDR2 YFSETQ. The CDR3 sequence: CASSWTSPTEAFF. CDR3 nucleotides: TGCGCCAGCAGCTGGACATCCCCCACTGAAGCTTTCTTT.